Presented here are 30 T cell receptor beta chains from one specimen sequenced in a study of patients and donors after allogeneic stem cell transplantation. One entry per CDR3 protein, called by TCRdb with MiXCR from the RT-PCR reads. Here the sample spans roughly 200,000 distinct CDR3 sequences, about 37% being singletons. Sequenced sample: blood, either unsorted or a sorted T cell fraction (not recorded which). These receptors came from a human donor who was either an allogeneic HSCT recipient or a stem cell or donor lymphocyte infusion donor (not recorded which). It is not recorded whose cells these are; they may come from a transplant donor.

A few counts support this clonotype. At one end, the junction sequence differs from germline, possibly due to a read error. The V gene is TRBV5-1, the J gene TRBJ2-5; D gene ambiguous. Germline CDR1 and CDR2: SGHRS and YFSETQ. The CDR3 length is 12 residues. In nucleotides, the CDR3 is TGTGCCAGCAGCCTTGATGGGGAGACCCAGTACTTC. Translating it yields CASSLDGETQYF.

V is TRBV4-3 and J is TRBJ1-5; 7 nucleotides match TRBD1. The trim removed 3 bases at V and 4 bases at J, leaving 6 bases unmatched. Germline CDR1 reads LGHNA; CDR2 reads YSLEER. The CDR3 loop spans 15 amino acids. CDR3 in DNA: TGCGCCAGCAGCCAGGAGACAGGGCGGAATCAGCCCCAGCATTTT. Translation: CASSQETGRNQPQHF.

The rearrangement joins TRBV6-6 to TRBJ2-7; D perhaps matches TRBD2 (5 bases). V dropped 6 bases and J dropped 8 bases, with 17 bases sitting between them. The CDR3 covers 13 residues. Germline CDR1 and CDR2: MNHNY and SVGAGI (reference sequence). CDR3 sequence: CASSQSGSAKQYF. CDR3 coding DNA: TGTGCCAGCAGCCAAAGCGGCTCCGCTAAGCAGTACTTC.

CDR3 sequence (DNA): TGTGCCATCAGGGAGGGGGCTCGGAACGAGCAGTACTTC. This codes for CAIREGARNEQYF. This sequence joins TRBV10-3 and TRBJ2-7; D is perhaps TRBD1 (7 bases). Germline assignment: CDR1 ENHRY and CDR2 SYGVKD. Trimming stripped 6 bases from V and 5 bases from J, with 14 bases between. This CDR3 comprises 13 residues.

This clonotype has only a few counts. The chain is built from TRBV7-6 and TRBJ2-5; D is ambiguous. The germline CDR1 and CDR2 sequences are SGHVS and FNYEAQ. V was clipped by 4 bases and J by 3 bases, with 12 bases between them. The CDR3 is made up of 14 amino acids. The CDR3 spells CASSYSGYEETQYF. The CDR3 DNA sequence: TGTGCCAGCAGCTACTCCGGGTACGAAGAGACCCAGTACTTC.

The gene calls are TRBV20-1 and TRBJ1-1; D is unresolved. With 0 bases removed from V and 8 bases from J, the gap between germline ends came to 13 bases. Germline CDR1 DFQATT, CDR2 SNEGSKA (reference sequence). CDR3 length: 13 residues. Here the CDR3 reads CSARDPFSREAFF. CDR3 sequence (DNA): TGCAGTGCTAGAGATCCGTTTTCCCGAGAAGCTTTCTTT.

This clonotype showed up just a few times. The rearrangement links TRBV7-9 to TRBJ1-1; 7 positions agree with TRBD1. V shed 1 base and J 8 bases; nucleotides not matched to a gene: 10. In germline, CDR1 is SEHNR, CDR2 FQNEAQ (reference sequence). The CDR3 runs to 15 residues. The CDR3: CASSLVSSQGGEAFF. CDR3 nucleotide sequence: TGTGCCAGCAGCTTAGTGAGTAGCCAAGGGGGCGAAGCTTTCTTT.

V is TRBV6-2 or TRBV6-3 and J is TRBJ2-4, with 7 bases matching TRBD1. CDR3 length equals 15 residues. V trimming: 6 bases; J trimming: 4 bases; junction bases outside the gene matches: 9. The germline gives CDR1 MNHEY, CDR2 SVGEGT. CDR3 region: CASSQDRVGKNIQYF. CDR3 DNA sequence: TGTGCCAGCAGCCAAGACAGGGTGGGAAAAAACATTCAGTACTTC.

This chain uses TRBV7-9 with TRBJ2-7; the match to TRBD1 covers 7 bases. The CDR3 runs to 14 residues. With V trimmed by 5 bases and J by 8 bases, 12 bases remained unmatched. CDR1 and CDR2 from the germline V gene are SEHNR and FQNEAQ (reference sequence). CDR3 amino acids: CASSPGQILLKQYF. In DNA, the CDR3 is TGTGCCAGCAGCCCGGGACAGATCCTCTTGAAGCAGTACTTC.

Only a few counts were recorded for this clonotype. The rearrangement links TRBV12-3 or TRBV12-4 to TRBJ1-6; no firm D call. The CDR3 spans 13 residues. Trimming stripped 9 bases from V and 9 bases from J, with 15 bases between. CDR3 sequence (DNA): TGTGCCAGTAAAGGCCAGTTGGGTTCACCCCTCCACTTT. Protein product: CASKGQLGSPLHF.

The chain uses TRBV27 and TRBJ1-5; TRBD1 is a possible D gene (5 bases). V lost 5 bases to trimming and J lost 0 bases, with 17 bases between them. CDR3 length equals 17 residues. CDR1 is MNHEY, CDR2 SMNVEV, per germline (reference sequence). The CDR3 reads CASSPQGGGYSNQPQHF. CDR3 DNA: TGTGCCAGCAGTCCCCAAGGCGGGGGGTATAGCAATCAGCCCCAGCATTTT.

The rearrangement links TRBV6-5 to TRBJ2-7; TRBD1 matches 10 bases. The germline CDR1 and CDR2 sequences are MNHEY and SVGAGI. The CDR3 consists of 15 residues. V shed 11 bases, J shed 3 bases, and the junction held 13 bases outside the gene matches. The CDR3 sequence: CAAPKRDRGLYEQYF. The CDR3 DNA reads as TGTGCCGCCCCAAAAAGAGACAGGGGGCTCTACGAGCAGTACTTC.

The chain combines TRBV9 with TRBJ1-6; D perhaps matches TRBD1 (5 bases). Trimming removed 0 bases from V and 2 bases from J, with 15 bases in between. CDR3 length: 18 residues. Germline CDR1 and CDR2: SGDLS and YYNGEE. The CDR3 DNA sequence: TGTGCCAGCAGCGTAGCGGGGGAACCTGGTCCCTATAATTCACCCCTCCACTTT. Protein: CASSVAGEPGPYNSPLHF.

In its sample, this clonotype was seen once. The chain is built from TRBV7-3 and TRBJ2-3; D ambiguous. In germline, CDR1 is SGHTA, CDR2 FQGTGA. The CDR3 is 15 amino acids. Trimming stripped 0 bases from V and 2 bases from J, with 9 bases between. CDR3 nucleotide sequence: TGTGCCAGCAGCTTAACGTCTAGAAACACAGATACGCAGTATTTT. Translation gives CASSLTSRNTDTQYF.

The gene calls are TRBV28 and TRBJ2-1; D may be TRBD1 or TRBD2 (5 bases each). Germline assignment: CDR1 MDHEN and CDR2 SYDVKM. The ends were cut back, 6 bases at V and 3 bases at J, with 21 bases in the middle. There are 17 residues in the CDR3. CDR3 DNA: TGTGCCAGCAGCCAAGAGGGGCAGGCCCTATTCTACAATGAGCAGTTCTTC. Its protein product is CASSQEGQALFYNEQFF.

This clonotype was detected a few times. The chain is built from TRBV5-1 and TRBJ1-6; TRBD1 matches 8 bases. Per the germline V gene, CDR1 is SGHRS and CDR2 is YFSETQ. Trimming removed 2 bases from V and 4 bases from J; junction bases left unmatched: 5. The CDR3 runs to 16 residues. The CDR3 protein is CASSFGQGNYNSPLHF. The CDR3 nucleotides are TGCGCCAGCAGCTTTGGACAGGGAAATTATAATTCACCCCTCCACTTT.

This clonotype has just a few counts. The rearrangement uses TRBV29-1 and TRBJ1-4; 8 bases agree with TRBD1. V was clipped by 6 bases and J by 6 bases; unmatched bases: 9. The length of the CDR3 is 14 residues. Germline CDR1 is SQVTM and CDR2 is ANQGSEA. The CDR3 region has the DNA TGCAGCGTGATCGAGGACAGGGTAGATGAAAAACTGTTTTTT. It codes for CSVIEDRVDEKLFF.

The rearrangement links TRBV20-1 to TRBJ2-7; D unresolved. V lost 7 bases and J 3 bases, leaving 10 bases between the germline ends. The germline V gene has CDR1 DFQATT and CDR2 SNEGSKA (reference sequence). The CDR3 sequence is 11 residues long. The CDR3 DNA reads TGCAGTGGCTCTACTTACTACGAGCAGTACTTC. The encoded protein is CSGSTYYEQYF.

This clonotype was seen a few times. The CDR3 DNA reads TGTGCCAGCAGTATTACAGGGGTGGCTGAAAAACTGTTTTTT. It yields the protein CASSITGVAEKLFF. The V call is TRBV2, the J call TRBJ1-4; 7 nucleotides agree with TRBD1. The V gene end was trimmed by 5 bases and the J gene end by 7 bases; junction bases not matched to a gene: 7. CDR1 and CDR2 (germline): SNHLY, FYNNEI. The CDR3 length is 14 residues.

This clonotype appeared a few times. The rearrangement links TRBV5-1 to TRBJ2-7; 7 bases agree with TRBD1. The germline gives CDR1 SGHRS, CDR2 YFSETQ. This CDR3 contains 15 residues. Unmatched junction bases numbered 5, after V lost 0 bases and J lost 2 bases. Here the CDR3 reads CASSLEGTATYEQYF. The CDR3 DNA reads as TGCGCCAGCAGCTTGGAAGGGACAGCTACCTACGAGCAGTACTTC.

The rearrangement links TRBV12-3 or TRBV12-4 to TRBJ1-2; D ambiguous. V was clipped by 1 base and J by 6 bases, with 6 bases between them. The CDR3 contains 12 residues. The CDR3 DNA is TGTGCCAGCAGTTTAGGGCTGGATGGCTACACCTTC. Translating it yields CASSLGLDGYTF.

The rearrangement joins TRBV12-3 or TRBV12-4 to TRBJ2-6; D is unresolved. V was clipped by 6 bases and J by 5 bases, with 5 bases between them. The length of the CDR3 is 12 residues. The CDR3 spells CASSRRANVLTF. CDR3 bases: TGTGCCAGCAGCCGCAGGGCCAACGTCCTGACTTTC.

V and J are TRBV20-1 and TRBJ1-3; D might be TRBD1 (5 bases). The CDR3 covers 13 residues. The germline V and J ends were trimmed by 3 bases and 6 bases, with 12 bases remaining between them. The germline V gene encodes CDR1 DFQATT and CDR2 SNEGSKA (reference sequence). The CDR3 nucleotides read TGCAGTGCTAGCCCCGTGGGGGTAAACACCATATATTTT. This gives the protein CSASPVGVNTIYF.

Here the CDR3 reads CASSYAGLNYGYTF. CDR3 in DNA: TGTGCCAGCAGTTACGCAGGGCTTAACTATGGCTACACCTTC. The J gene is TRBJ1-2, the V gene TRBV12-3 or TRBV12-4, with TRBD1 as a possible D gene (5 bases). This CDR3 contains 14 residues. V lost 4 bases and J 1 base, leaving 10 bases between the germline ends.

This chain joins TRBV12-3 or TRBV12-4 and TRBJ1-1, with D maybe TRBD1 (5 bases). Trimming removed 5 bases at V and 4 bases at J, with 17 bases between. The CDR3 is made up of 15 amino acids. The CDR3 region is CASSAWGRPSTEAFF. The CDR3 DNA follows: TGTGCCAGCAGTGCCTGGGGCCGTCCTAGCACTGAAGCTTTCTTT.

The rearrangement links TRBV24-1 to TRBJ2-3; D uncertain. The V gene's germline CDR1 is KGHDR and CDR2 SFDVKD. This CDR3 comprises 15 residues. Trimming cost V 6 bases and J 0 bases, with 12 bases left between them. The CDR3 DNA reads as TGTGCCACCAGTAAGGTAACCCACAGCACAGATACGCAGTATTTT. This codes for CATSKVTHSTDTQYF.

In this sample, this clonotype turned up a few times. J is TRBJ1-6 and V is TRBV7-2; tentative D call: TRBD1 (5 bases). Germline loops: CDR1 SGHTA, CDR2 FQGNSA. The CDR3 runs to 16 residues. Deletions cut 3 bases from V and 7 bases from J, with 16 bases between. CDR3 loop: CASSFTGTSENSPLHF. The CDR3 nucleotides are TGTGCCAGCAGCTTCACCGGGACGTCAGAAAATTCACCCCTCCACTTT.

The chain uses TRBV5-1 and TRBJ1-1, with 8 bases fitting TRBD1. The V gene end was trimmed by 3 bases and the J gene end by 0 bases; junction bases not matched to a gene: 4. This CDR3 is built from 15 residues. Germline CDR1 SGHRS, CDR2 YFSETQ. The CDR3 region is CASSSTGDMNTEAFF. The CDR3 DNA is TGCGCCAGCAGCTCGACAGGGGACATGAACACTGAAGCTTTCTTT.

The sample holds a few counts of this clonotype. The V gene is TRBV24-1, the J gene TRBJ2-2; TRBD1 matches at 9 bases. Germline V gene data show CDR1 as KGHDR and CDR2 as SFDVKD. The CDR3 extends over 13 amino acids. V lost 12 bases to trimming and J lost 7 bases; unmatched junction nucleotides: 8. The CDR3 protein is CASDRGEGGELFF. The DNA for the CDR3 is TGTGCCTCGGACAGGGGTGAAGGCGGGGAGCTGTTTTTT.

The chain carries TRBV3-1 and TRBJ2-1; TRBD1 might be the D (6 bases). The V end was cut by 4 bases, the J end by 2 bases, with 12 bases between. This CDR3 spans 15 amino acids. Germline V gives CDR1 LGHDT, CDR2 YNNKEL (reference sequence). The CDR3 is CASSPTGQPYNEQFF. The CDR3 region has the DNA TGTGCCAGCAGCCCAACGGGACAACCCTACAATGAGCAGTTCTTC.